One sample yielded the 18 T cell receptor beta chains listed below, sequenced in a study of PD-L1 blockade in urothelial cancer. Sequenced by immunoSEQ multiplex PCR; TCRdb stores in-frame clones only, minus some. The sample carries 35,000 to 45,000 clones, around 83% recorded once. The material sequenced was PBMCs, taken around atezolizumab (anti-PD-L1) treatment. These receptors were taken from a man in his sixties with urothelial cancer.

The chain employs TRBV7-2 and TRBJ1-6; D is possibly TRBD1 (6 bases). CDR1 and CDR2 from the germline V gene are SGHTA and FQGNSA. Trimming stripped 2 bases from V and 0 bases from J, with 17 bases between. This CDR3 contains 19 residues. DNA for the CDR3: TGTGCCAGCAGCTTAAAAGCAGGGGCCCTGAGCTCCTATAATTCACCCCTCCACTTT. As protein: CASSLKAGALSSYNSPLHF.

The V and J genes are TRBV19 and TRBJ1-2; possibly TRBD1 for D (5 bases). Looked up from germline, CDR1 is LNHDA and CDR2 is SQIVND (reference sequence). The CDR3 is 16 amino acids. Trimming cost V 3 bases and J 8 bases, with 22 bases left between them. The CDR3 sequence: CASSMVIGSPTGGYTF. CDR3 nucleotides: TGTGCCAGTAGTATGGTCATCGGGTCACCTACAGGAGGCTACACCTTC.

This clone appeared a few times. The chain employs TRBV6-4 and TRBJ1-1, with a tentative D call TRBD1 (6 bases). Germline loops: CDR1 MRHNA, CDR2 SNTAGT. The CDR3 totals 13 residues. Trimming took off 6 bases at V and 7 bases at J, with 15 bases between the two ends. The CDR3 reads CASRNFLDSEAFF. CDR3 DNA sequence: TGTGCCAGCAGGAATTTTTTGGACAGTGAAGCTTTCTTT.

The V call is TRBV10-2, the J call TRBJ2-7, with D perhaps matching TRBD2 (5 bases). Trimming removed 3 bases from V and 2 bases from J, with 8 bases in between. Germline V CDR1 and CDR2: WSHSY, SAAADI. The CDR3 runs 13 residues. The chain's CDR3 is CASSDGMTYEQYF. CDR3 nucleotide sequence: TGCGCCAGCAGTGACGGGATGACCTACGAGCAGTACTTC.

The chain carries TRBV10-3 and TRBJ1-2, with TRBD1 identical over 7 bases. After removal of 2 bases from V and 4 bases from J, the junction contained 1 base not matched to a gene. The CDR3 extends over 13 amino acids. Germline loops: CDR1 ENHRY, CDR2 SYGVKD. CDR3 nucleotide sequence: TGTGCCATCAGTGAGAGACAGGGCTATGGCTACACCTTC. It yields the protein CAISERQGYGYTF.

CDR3 sequence: CASKFSGDRGQYF. CDR3 bases: TGTGCCAGCAAGTTCAGCGGGGACAGGGGGCAGTATTTT. The chain uses TRBV28 and TRBJ2-3, with 10 bases matching TRBD1. The germline gives CDR1 MDHEN, CDR2 SYDVKM. Trimming took 7 bases from V and 11 from J; bases not matched to a gene: 9. CDR3 length: 13 amino acids.

The chain combines TRBV10-3 with TRBJ2-3; 10 nucleotides align to TRBD2. The length of the CDR3 is 17 residues. CDR1 and CDR2 from the germline V gene are ENHRY and SYGVKD. J was trimmed by 1 base and V by 4 bases; bases with no gene match: 8. The CDR3 sequence is CAISGQLAGWGTDTQYF. The CDR3 coding sequence is TGTGCCATCAGTGGTCAACTAGCGGGATGGGGCACAGATACGCAGTATTTT.

The J gene is TRBJ2-7, the V gene TRBV5-8; TRBD1 matches at 8 bases. From germline, CDR1 is SGHTS and CDR2 YDEGEE. Losses at the gene ends were 6 bases for V and 5 bases for J; bases not matched to a gene: 10. The CDR3 is 14 residues long. CDR3 nucleotides: TGTGCCAGCAACTCCGGACAGGGTCAGAACGAGCAGTACTTC. It codes for CASNSGQGQNEQYF.

The V and J genes are TRBV5-4 and TRBJ1-1, with 11 bases identical to TRBD1. This CDR3 is built from 14 residues. The junction had 6 bases not matched to a gene; V was cut back by 4 bases and J by 7 bases. Germline CDR1 and CDR2: SGHNT and YYREEE (reference sequence). CDR3 protein: CASSPDRGPYEAFF. CDR3 nucleotides: TGTGCCAGCAGCCCGGACAGGGGGCCATATGAAGCTTTCTTT.

The V and J genes are TRBV7-9 and TRBJ1-1, with unresolved D. In germline, CDR1 is SEHNR, CDR2 FQNEAQ (reference sequence). V lost 4 bases, J lost 4 bases, and 4 bases lay in between. The CDR3 loop spans 11 amino acids. CDR3 nucleotides: TGTGCCAGCAGCTCACTCACTGAAGCTTTCTTT. This sequence encodes CASSSLTEAFF.

The chain has TRBV19 and TRBJ2-2, with D tentatively TRBD2 (6 bases). V lost 7 bases and J lost 5, with 14 bases in between. This CDR3 is 14 amino acids long. CDR1 LNHDA and CDR2 SQIVND come from the germline V gene (reference sequence). CDR3 in amino acids: CASMAGGRTGELFF. CDR3 DNA: TGTGCCAGTATGGCCGGGGGACGGACCGGGGAGCTGTTTTTT.

The chain has TRBV18 and TRBJ2-3, with 10 bases fitting TRBD2. Per the germline V gene, CDR1 is KGHSH and CDR2 is LQKENI. V shed 3 bases and J 2 bases; nucleotides not matched to a gene: 2. The CDR3 spans 15 residues. The chain's CDR3 is CASSPLAGDTDTQYF. CDR3 nucleotide sequence: TGTGCCAGCTCACCTCTAGCGGGGGACACAGATACGCAGTATTTT.

This clone was seen only a few times. The chain recombines TRBV19 with TRBJ2-7; TRBD1 might be the D (5 bases). The V and J ends lost 2 bases and 2 bases respectively, with 10 bases between them. Germline lookup yields CDR1 LNHDA and CDR2 SQIVND (reference sequence). This CDR3 has 14 amino acids. CDR3 protein: CASSINWGTYEQYF. The CDR3 DNA reads as TGTGCCAGTAGTATAAATTGGGGCACCTACGAGCAGTACTTC.

The chain uses TRBV28 and TRBJ2-1; 8 positions match TRBD1. This CDR3 is 19 amino acids long. The V gene's germline CDR1 is MDHEN and CDR2 SYDVKM. The junction had 15 bases not matched to a gene; V was cut back by 5 bases and J by 0 bases. The CDR3 nucleotides read TGTGCCAGCAGTCCGCGGACAGGGACTCTCCCTAGCTCCTACAATGAGCAGTTCTTC. Its translation: CASSPRTGTLPSSYNEQFF.

This rearrangement joins TRBV7-2 to TRBJ2-3; D unclear. Germline V CDR1 and CDR2: SGHTA, FQGNSA. The germline V and J ends were trimmed by 4 bases and 2 bases, with 4 bases remaining between them. This CDR3 contains 12 residues. The CDR3 DNA sequence: TGTGCCAGCAGCTCTTACACAGATACGCAGTATTTT. This encodes CASSSYTDTQYF.

The V call is TRBV11-1, the J call TRBJ2-3, with TRBD1 as a possible D gene (6 bases). With 4 bases removed from V and 6 bases from J, the gap between germline ends came to 14 bases. Germline loops: CDR1 SGHAT, CDR2 FQDESV (reference sequence). The CDR3 contains 14 residues. The CDR3 spells CASSSRTGRDTQYF. The CDR3 DNA reads as TGTGCCAGCAGCTCGAGAACAGGGCGGGATACGCAGTATTTT.

The V call is TRBV11-2, the J call TRBJ2-2; TRBD1 is a possible D gene (6 bases). V lost 5 bases to trimming and J lost 1 base, with 11 bases between them. CDR3 length: 15 residues. Germline V lookup: CDR1 SGHAT, CDR2 FQNNGV. Here the CDR3 DNA reads TGTGCCAGCAGCGCCGGGACACTGAACACCGGGGAGCTGTTTTTT. It is translated as CASSAGTLNTGELFF.

In DNA form, the CDR3 reads TGTGCCAGCAGGGGCCCCCCGAACAGGGTAGACGAGCAGTACTTC. Amino acids: CASRGPPNRVDEQYF. The chain employs TRBV2 and TRBJ2-7, with D perhaps TRBD1 (6 bases). Germline lookup yields CDR1 SNHLY and CDR2 FYNNEI. V lost 6 bases to trimming and J lost 5 bases, with 20 bases between them. The CDR3 loop spans 15 amino acids. The variable domain in full, with the rest retrieved from reference TRBV2 and TRBJ2-7, is EPEVTQTPSHQVTQMGQEVILRCVPISNHLYFYWYRQILGQKVEFLVSFYNNEISEKSEIFDDQFSVERPDGSNFTLKIRSTKLEDSAMYFCASRGPPNRVDEQYFGPGTRLTVT.